Each of the 18 T cell receptor beta chains below was sequenced from the same sample in a study of shared clonotypes between healthy human individuals. Produced via immunoSEQ multiplex PCR; TCRdb's table is partial and in-frame only. The table includes about 700,000 clones, 92% detected once. Naive CD8 cells lacked CD45RO and underwent positive selection for CCR7, leaving out terminally differentiated effector memory CD45RA+ cells. The sequenced material came from naive CD8+ T cells sorted from blood. Every receptor here comes from a man between 25 and 39 years old in good health.

This chain links TRBV9 with TRBJ2-7; 10 bases fit TRBD2. CDR1 is SGDLS, CDR2 YYNGEE, per germline. The CDR3 totals 16 residues. V shed 0 bases, J shed 6 bases, and the junction held 9 bases outside the gene matches. CDR3 coding DNA: TGTGCCAGCAGCGTAGATCCCCTGGCTAGCGGGGGCGAGCAGTACTTC. The encoded protein is CASSVDPLASGGEQYF.

The rearrangement joins TRBV7-9 to TRBJ1-1, with TRBD1 matching over 7 bases. This CDR3 has 15 residues. Trimming at V came to 2 bases and at J to 1 base, leaving 4 bases not matched to a gene. CDR1 and CDR2 from the germline V gene are SEHNR and FQNEAQ (reference sequence). The CDR3 bases are TGTGCCAGCAGCTTAACGACAGGGAGGAACACTGAAGCTTTCTTT. Translated, it gives CASSLTTGRNTEAFF.

This clone was picked up one time. The V and J genes are TRBV7-6 and TRBJ2-7; TRBD1 agrees at 7 bases. The germline gives CDR1 SGHVS, CDR2 FNYEAQ. This CDR3 spans 11 amino acids. After removal of 11 bases from V and 7 bases from J, the junction contained 8 bases not matched to a gene. Written as DNA, the CDR3 is TGTGCCGGAGACAGGGTGGGGGAGCAGTACTTC. Residues: CAGDRVGEQYF. Looking up the rest from reference TRBV7-6 and TRBJ2-7 gives the full variable domain: GAGVSQSPRYKVTKRGQDVALRCDPISGHVSLYWYRQALGQGPEFLTYFNYEAQQDKSGLPNDRFSAERPEGSISTLTIQRTEQRDSAMYRCAGDRVGEQYFGPGTRLTVT.

The CDR3 coding sequence is TGTGCCTGGAGTGTAATGGGACAGGGGGCCGCAGATACGCAGTATTTT. Translating it yields CAWSVMGQGAADTQYF. This rearrangement joins TRBV30 to TRBJ2-3, with TRBD1 matching over 12 bases. V gave up 0 bases and J gave up 4 bases; unmatched junction bases: 5. The CDR3 runs 16 residues. CDR1 is GTSNPN and CDR2 is SVGIG in the germline V gene (reference sequence).

The V and J genes are TRBV18 and TRBJ2-7; D unclear. The CDR3 consists of 14 residues. Between the trimmed V and J ends, which lost 0 bases and 2 bases, there was a span of 8 bases. Germline CDR1 reads KGHSH; CDR2 reads LQKENI. The CDR3 DNA reads as TGTGCCAGCTCACCACCTCCGGGTACCTACGAGCAGTACTTC. Residues: CASSPPPGTYEQYF.

The chain has TRBV9 and TRBJ2-7; TRBD1 matches 9 bases. Germline V gives CDR1 SGDLS, CDR2 YYNGEE. The trim removed 4 bases at V and 2 bases at J, leaving 4 bases unmatched. This CDR3 comprises 14 residues. The CDR3 DNA is TGTGCCAGCAGCAGCCGGGACAGGGCCTACGAGCAGTACTTC. The encoded protein is CASSSRDRAYEQYF.

This chain connects TRBV28 to TRBJ1-4, with TRBD1 matching over 7 bases. This CDR3 comprises 15 residues. Germline-derived CDR1 and CDR2 are MDHEN and SYDVKM. Germline trimming cut 5 bases from V and 6 bases from J; bases unmatched to any gene: 9. The CDR3 protein is CASSKRDSSYEKLFF. The DNA for the CDR3 is TGTGCCAGCAGTAAACGGGACAGTTCATATGAAAAACTGTTTTTT.

The chain links TRBV28 to TRBJ2-1, with 7 positions matching TRBD1. CDR3 length: 15 amino acids. V gave up 5 bases and J gave up 1 base; unmatched junction bases: 5. Germline V gene lookup returns CDR1 MDHEN and CDR2 SYDVKM. The CDR3 sequence is CASSPPQGSYNEQFF. The CDR3, as DNA: TGTGCCAGCAGTCCTCCACAGGGGTCCTACAATGAGCAGTTCTTC.

About this clone itself: This CDR3 is also generated by other DNA sequences in the sample. The V and J genes are TRBV2 and TRBJ1-4, with 9 positions matching TRBD1. Germline V CDR1 and CDR2: SNHLY, FYNNEI. The J segment lost 4 bases and the V segment lost 4 bases, leaving 1 base of the junction unmatched. This CDR3 contains 14 residues. CDR3 sequence (DNA): TGTGCCAGCAGTGGGGGACAGGGTAATGAAAAACTGTTTTTT. Translation: CASSGGQGNEKLFF.

This chain joins TRBV2 and TRBJ1-1; possibly TRBD1 for D (5 bases). CDR1 and CDR2 (germline): SNHLY, FYNNEI. CDR3 length equals 13 residues. Deletions cut 10 bases from V and 4 bases from J, with 16 bases between. This CDR3 reads CATPRGGRTEAFF. The CDR3 region has the DNA TGTGCCACTCCTCGGGGCGGACGCACTGAAGCTTTCTTT.

This clone was seen a single time. This same CDR3 is encoded by further DNA sequences in the sample. The chain couples TRBV19 to TRBJ2-1; TRBD1 matches 7 bases. The CDR3 has 15 residues. Germline V gene data show CDR1 as LNHDA and CDR2 as SQIVND (reference sequence). The V and J ends lost 1 base and 3 bases, in that order; junction bases with no gene match: 3. In DNA, the CDR3 is TGTGCCAGTAGTATAGGGGCAGGGGGCTACAATGAGCAGTTCTTC. It translates to CASSIGAGGYNEQFF.

This clone was seen once. The chain joins TRBV30 to TRBJ2-1; D may be TRBD2 (5 bases). The ends were cut back, 5 bases at V and 4 bases at J, with 15 bases in the middle. The CDR3 has 14 residues. Looked up from germline, CDR1 is GTSNPN and CDR2 is SVGIG (reference sequence). CDR3 loop: CAWGGQEKYNEQFF. The CDR3 coding sequence is TGTGCCTGGGGCGGGCAGGAGAAATACAATGAGCAGTTCTTC.

This chain joins TRBV5-1 and TRBJ2-7; a weak D match, TRBD2 (5 bases). CDR1 SGHRS and CDR2 YFSETQ come from the germline V gene. This CDR3 region has 13 residues. The V and J ends lost 5 bases and 2 bases respectively, with 11 bases between them. The CDR3 bases are TGCGCCAGCAGAGCGGAGAATACCTACGAGCAGTACTTC. Its protein product is CASRAENTYEQYF. The variable domain in full, with the rest retrieved from reference TRBV5-1 and TRBJ2-7, is KAGVTQTPRYLIKTRGQQVTLSCSPISGHRSVSWYQQTPGQGLQFLFEYFSETQRNKGNFPGRFSGRQFSNSRSEMNVSTLELGDSALYLCASRAENTYEQYFGPGTRLTVT.

The chain recombines TRBV18 with TRBJ2-7, with D unresolved. Trimming shortened V by 3 bases and J by 3 bases, and 9 bases separated the two germline ends. From germline, CDR1 is KGHSH and CDR2 LQKENI. The CDR3 runs 13 residues. The DNA for the CDR3 is TGTGCCAGCTCACCGACCACGGACTACGAGCAGTACTTC. Translated, it gives CASSPTTDYEQYF.

The chain links TRBV18 to TRBJ2-2; TRBD2 is a possible D gene (6 bases). The CDR3 is 19 residues long. V lost 4 bases and J lost 0, with 21 bases in between. Per the germline V gene, CDR1 is KGHSH and CDR2 is LQKENI. The CDR3 spells CASSLDRWSSATNTGELFF. CDR3 nucleotide sequence: TGTGCCAGCTCACTCGACCGCTGGTCTAGCGCCACGAACACCGGGGAGCTGTTTTTT.

This rearrangement joins TRBV27 to TRBJ1-5; 8 bases agree with TRBD1. This CDR3 has 14 amino acids. Trimming took 5 bases from V and 6 from J; bases not matched to a gene: 6. The germline gives CDR1 MNHEY, CDR2 SMNVEV (reference sequence). The CDR3 DNA reads as TGTGCCAGCAGTCCGGGGACAGGTGGTCAGCCCCAGCATTTT. This sequence encodes CASSPGTGGQPQHF.

This clone appeared once. This rearrangement joins TRBV7-9 to TRBJ2-1; D remains unclear. Germline CDR1 is SEHNR and CDR2 is FQNEAQ (reference sequence). V shed 1 base and J shed 6 bases, with 7 bases lying between them. This CDR3 has 13 residues. Here the CDR3 DNA reads TGTGCCAGCAGCTTAGGAGATCTCAATGAGCAGTTCTTC. This gives the protein CASSLGDLNEQFF.

The chain carries TRBV7-9 and TRBJ2-3, with TRBD2 identical over 9 bases. V lost 1 base and J lost 5; bases outside the gene matches: 7. This CDR3 region has 16 residues. Germline V gives CDR1 SEHNR, CDR2 FQNEAQ (reference sequence). This CDR3 is CASSLGGGRAEDTQYF. The CDR3 DNA is TGTGCCAGCAGCTTAGGGGGCGGGAGGGCTGAAGATACGCAGTATTTT.